This TCR beta chain originates from a study of early T cells in non-severe SARS-CoV-2 infection. CDR3 length: 16 residues. The V gene lost 1 base and the J gene lost 0 bases, with 10 bases spanning the gap. Germline V gene sequence: CDR1 LGHDT, CDR2 YNNKEL (reference sequence). TCRdb fed the 5' RACE reads into MiXCR, producing one record per CDR3 protein. The sample has about 71,000 distinct CDR3 sequences, approximately 14% seen once. The chain has TRBV3-1 and TRBJ2-1; D is perhaps TRBD2 (5 bases). Source material: whole blood. The receptor comes from an adult who was a healthcare worker with PCR-confirmed SARS-CoV-2 infection or an uninfected control (not recorded which). Here the CDR3 DNA reads TGTGCCAGCAGCCAAGCATCTGGGAGCTCCTACAATGAGCAGTTCTTC. Translating it yields CASSQASGSSYNEQFF.